This T cell receptor beta chain was identified during a study of PD-1 blockade in mismatch repair-deficient tumors. The CDR3 totals 14 residues. V was pared by 5 bases and J by 6 bases, with 14 bases between. In germline, CDR1 is SEHNR, CDR2 FQNEAQ (reference sequence). Assay used: immunoSEQ multiplex PCR; TCRdb lists only in-frame clones, some missing. The table lists over 60,000 clones, about 91% of them singletons. Mismatch repair deficiency was confirmed in all patients, by PCR or immunohistochemistry. TCRs were sequenced from a few patients responding to pembrolizumab. The sequencing here drew on peripheral blood, taken 52 weeks after starting pembrolizumab. The gene calls are TRBV7-9 and TRBJ2-1; D might be TRBD1 (6 bases). The sequence came from an adult with mismatch repair-deficient cancer. The CDR3 region is CASSPRGMVNEQFF. The CDR3, as DNA: TGTGCCAGCAGCCCCAGGGGCATGGTCAATGAGCAGTTCTTC.